These 18 T cell receptor beta chains were all obtained from the same sample, sequenced in a study of OX40 agonist ivuxolimab in advanced cancers. Libraries were prepared by immunoSEQ multiplex PCR; TCRdb keeps only in-frame clonotypes and omits some of them. This sample has roughly 50,000 clones, with 70% to 85% found just once. Sequences were derived from CD4+ or CD8+ T cells sorted from blood, sampled in a trial of the OX40 agonist ivuxolimab. Source of these receptors: an adult with an advanced solid tumor such as melanoma, head and neck, liver or kidney cancer.

V and J are TRBV6-5 and TRBJ2-7; D might be TRBD1 (6 bases). There are 15 residues in the CDR3. Germline loops: CDR1 MNHEY, CDR2 SVGAGI. Trimming took 4 bases from V and 6 from J, leaving 19 bases between them. In nucleotides, the CDR3 is TGTGCCAGCAGTTCCTCACGGGGCGCACAGGGCGAGCAGTACTTC. Protein product: CASSSSRGAQGEQYF.

The chain has TRBV18 and TRBJ2-5; D gene uncertain. The DNA end is more similar to TRBJ2-7, so the J call may be wrong. CDR1 KGHSH and CDR2 LQKENI come from the germline V gene. The CDR3 is 15 amino acids. The CDR3 DNA reads TGTGCCAGCTCACCAAGTCTCTCCAGACTCTACGAGCAGTACTTC. This gives the protein CASSPSLSRLYEQYF.

In its sample, this clone was seen a few times. The CDR3 nucleotides read TGCGCCAGCAGCCAAGTATCCGGGGAGCTGTTTTTT. Translation: CASSQVSGELFF. The genes are TRBV4-1 and TRBJ2-2; D is uncertain. Germline CDR1 and CDR2: MGHRA and YSYEKL. This CDR3 region has 12 residues. V lost 1 base, J lost 6 bases, and 3 bases lay in between.

The chain has TRBV6-5 and TRBJ2-7; 8 nucleotides match TRBD1. J gave up 4 bases and V 6 bases, and 8 bases lay outside the gene matches. The CDR3 covers 14 residues. Germline V gene lookup returns CDR1 MNHEY and CDR2 SVGAGI. CDR3 loop: CASRTRGRGYEQYF. In DNA form, the CDR3 reads TGTGCCAGCAGAACCAGGGGGCGCGGGTACGAGCAGTACTTC.

The gene calls are TRBV19 and TRBJ2-1, with TRBD2 identical over 8 bases. With V trimmed by 3 bases and J by 5 bases, 3 bases remained unmatched. CDR3 length: 14 residues. Germline V lookup: CDR1 LNHDA, CDR2 SQIVND (reference sequence). DNA for the CDR3: TGTGCCAGTAGTATTGGGACTAGAGACAATGAGCAGTTCTTC. It translates to CASSIGTRDNEQFF.

The rearrangement joins TRBV2 to TRBJ1-5; tentatively, D is TRBD1 (6 bases). V lost 4 bases to trimming and J lost 9 bases, with 19 bases between them. The CDR3 covers 15 residues. In germline, CDR1 is SNHLY, CDR2 FYNNEI. CDR3 sequence (DNA): TGTGCCAGCAGTGGCTGGTCAGGGGACTTTGGGCCCCAGCATTTT. This translates into CASSGWSGDFGPQHF.

V is TRBV28 and J is TRBJ2-7; D gene ambiguous. Trimming cost V 1 base and J 5 bases, with 3 bases left between them. The CDR3 is made up of 11 amino acids. Germline-derived CDR1 and CDR2 are MDHEN and SYDVKM. The CDR3 region is CASSLYHEQYF. The CDR3 coding sequence is TGTGCCAGCAGTTTATACCACGAGCAGTACTTC.

The V call is TRBV7-6, the J call TRBJ1-2; 10 bases line up with TRBD1. The CDR3 sequence is 13 residues long. From germline, CDR1 is SGHVS and CDR2 FNYEAQ. The V segment lost 5 bases and the J segment 8 bases; nucleotides outside the gene matches: 5. CDR3 sequence: CASSMDRGNGYTF. The CDR3 DNA sequence: TGTGCCAGCAGCATGGACAGGGGGAACGGCTACACCTTC. Filled out from reference TRBV7-6 and TRBJ1-2, the complete variable domain reads GAGVSQSPRYKVTKRGQDVALRCDPISGHVSLYWYRQALGQGPEFLTYFNYEAQQDKSGLPNDRFSAERPEGSISTLTIQRTEQRDSAMYRCASSMDRGNGYTFGSGTRLTVV.

The CDR3, as DNA: TGTGCCAGCAGCTTAGTGGGACAGGCAGAGCAGTACTTC. Translation gives CASSLVGQAEQYF. The V gene is TRBV7-7, the J gene TRBJ2-7; 8 positions match TRBD1. CDR3 length equals 13 residues. The V gene's germline CDR1 is SSHAT and CDR2 FNYEAQ (reference sequence). V lost 1 base to trimming and J lost 7 bases; unmatched junction nucleotides: 3.

The chain carries TRBV5-1 and TRBJ1-1; a possible D gene is TRBD1 (5 bases). The V and J ends lost 5 bases and 6 bases respectively, with 20 bases between them. This CDR3 region has 15 residues. The germline V gene encodes CDR1 SGHRS and CDR2 YFSETQ. DNA for the CDR3: TGCGCCAGCAGGCCAGGGCGGGGCTCGGGCTCTGAAGCTTTCTTT. It codes for CASRPGRGSGSEAFF.

This chain uses TRBV5-1 with TRBJ2-5; 9 bases are shared with TRBD1. Germline lookup yields CDR1 SGHRS and CDR2 YFSETQ. V shed 0 bases and J 5 bases; nucleotides not matched to a gene: 5. The CDR3 loop spans 15 amino acids. The CDR3 reads CASSLAVGQGETQYF. The CDR3 bases are TGCGCCAGCAGCTTGGCCGTAGGACAGGGGGAGACCCAGTACTTC.

To note about this clone: Distinct nucleotide sequences in the sample also encode this CDR3. The J gene is TRBJ1-5, the V gene TRBV2; unclear D gene. Germline loops: CDR1 SNHLY, CDR2 FYNNEI. The CDR3 runs to 14 residues. V lost 5 bases and J lost 2, with 10 bases in between. The CDR3 nucleotides are TGTGCCAGCAGTAGGAGTCGGGGCAATCAGCCCCAGCATTTT. This gives the protein CASSRSRGNQPQHF.

The gene calls are TRBV9 and TRBJ2-2; possible D gene TRBD1, 6 bases. The germline V gene encodes CDR1 SGDLS and CDR2 YYNGEE. The CDR3 contains 15 residues. Trimming cost V 4 bases and J 5 bases, with 15 bases left between them. The CDR3 reads CASSTYRVGTGELFF. The DNA of the CDR3 is TGTGCCAGCAGCACCTACAGGGTTGGGACCGGGGAGCTGTTTTTT.

This clone is labeled as medium-sized. The V gene is TRBV19, the J gene TRBJ1-5, with TRBD1 identical over 7 bases. The V segment lost 7 bases and the J segment 2 bases; nucleotides outside the gene matches: 2. The CDR3 consists of 13 residues. Looked up from germline, CDR1 is LNHDA and CDR2 is SQIVND (reference sequence). CDR3 sequence reads: CASNGQGNQPQHF. CDR3 DNA sequence: TGTGCCAGTAATGGACAGGGCAATCAGCCCCAGCATTTT.

This rearrangement joins TRBV9 to TRBJ2-3; TRBD2 matches at 10 bases. Germline loops: CDR1 SGDLS, CDR2 YYNGEE. This CDR3 contains 16 residues. V was pared by 4 bases and J by 5 bases, with 10 bases of the junction left unmatched. CDR3 residues: CASSSERGGHIDTQYF. DNA of the CDR3: TGTGCCAGCAGCTCAGAGCGGGGGGGCCATATAGATACGCAGTATTTT.

CDR3: CASRVGGKDTQYF. The CDR3 DNA is TGTGCCAGCCGCGTGGGTGGGAAAGATACGCAGTATTTT. The genes are TRBV6-6 and TRBJ2-3, with no clear D. V was cut by 8 bases and J by 5 bases, with 14 bases left in between. There are 13 residues in the CDR3. From germline, CDR1 is MNHNY and CDR2 SVGAGI (reference sequence).

This sequence joins TRBV9 and TRBJ2-3; D gene ambiguous. The germline V gene encodes CDR1 SGDLS and CDR2 YYNGEE. The CDR3 runs 11 residues. V was cut by 4 bases and J by 2 bases, with 2 bases left in between. CDR3 sequence (DNA): TGTGCCAGCAGCATCACAGATACGCAGTATTTT. It yields the protein CASSITDTQYF.

CDR3 sequence: CAISESPAGGGDTQYF. CDR3 bases: TGTGCCATCAGTGAGTCTCCAGCGGGAGGTGGAGATACGCAGTATTTT. The chain carries TRBV10-3 and TRBJ2-3; TRBD2 matches at 9 bases. CDR1 and CDR2 from the germline V gene are ENHRY and SYGVKD. This CDR3 contains 16 residues. V dropped 0 bases and J dropped 5; count of bases not matched to a gene: 6.